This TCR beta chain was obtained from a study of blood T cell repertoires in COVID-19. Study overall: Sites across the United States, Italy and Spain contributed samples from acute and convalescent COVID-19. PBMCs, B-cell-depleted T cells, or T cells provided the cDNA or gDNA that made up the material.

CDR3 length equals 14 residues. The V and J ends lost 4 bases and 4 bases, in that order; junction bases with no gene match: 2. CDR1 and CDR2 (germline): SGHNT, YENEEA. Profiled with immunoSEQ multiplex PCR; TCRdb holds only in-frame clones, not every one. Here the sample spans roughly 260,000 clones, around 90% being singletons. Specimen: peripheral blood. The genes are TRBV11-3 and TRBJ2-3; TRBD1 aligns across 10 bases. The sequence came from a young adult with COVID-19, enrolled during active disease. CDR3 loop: CASSSGTGADTQYF. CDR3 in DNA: TGTGCCAGCAGCTCCGGGACAGGGGCAGATACGCAGTATTTT.